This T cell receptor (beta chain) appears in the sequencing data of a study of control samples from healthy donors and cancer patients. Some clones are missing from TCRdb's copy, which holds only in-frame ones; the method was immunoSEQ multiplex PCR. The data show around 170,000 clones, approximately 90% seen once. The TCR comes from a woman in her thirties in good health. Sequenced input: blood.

The DNA for the CDR3 is TGTGCCAGCAGCCAAGGGAAAGGGCCGACCTACGAGCAGTACTTC. Protein sequence: CASSQGKGPTYEQYF. The V and J genes are TRBV14 and TRBJ2-7; no clear D. CDR3 length equals 15 residues. Trimming took off 1 base at V and 2 bases at J, with 12 bases between the two ends. Looked up from germline, CDR1 is SGHDN and CDR2 is FVKESK. The full variable domain, its missing parts supplied by reference TRBV14 and TRBJ2-7, is EAGVTQFPSHSVIEKGQTVTLRCDPISGHDNLYWYRRVMGKEIKFLLHFVKESKQDESGMPNNRFLAERTGGTYSTLKVQPAELEDSGVYFCASSQGKGPTYEQYFGPGTRLTVT.